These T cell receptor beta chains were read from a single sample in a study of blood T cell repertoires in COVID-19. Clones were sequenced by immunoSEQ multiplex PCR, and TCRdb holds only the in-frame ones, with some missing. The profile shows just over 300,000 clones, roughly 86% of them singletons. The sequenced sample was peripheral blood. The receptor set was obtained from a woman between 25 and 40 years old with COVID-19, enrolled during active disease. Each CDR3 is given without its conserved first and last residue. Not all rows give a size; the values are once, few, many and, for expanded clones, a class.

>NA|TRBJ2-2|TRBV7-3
ASSDRLGGFTGELF
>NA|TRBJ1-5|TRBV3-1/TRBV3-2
ASSRGLTDGPQH
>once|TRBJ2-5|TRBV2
ASSGDWDTSGETQY
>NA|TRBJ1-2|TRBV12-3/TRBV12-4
ASSSDYYGYT
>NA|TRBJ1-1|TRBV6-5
ASSHRTENTEAF
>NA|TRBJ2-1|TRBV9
ASSVRTGGDEQF
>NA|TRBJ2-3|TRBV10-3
AMKRDRVSRDTQY
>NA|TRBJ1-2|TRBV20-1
SASSNSYYGYT
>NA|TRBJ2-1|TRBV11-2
ASSRTSGGGEQF
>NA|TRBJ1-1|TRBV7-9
ASSLAAGTEAF
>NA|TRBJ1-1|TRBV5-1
ASRRGNTEAF
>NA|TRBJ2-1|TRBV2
ASDWSGANNEQF
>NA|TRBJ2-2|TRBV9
ASRGGHANTGELF
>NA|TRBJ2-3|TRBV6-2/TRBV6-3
ASSRRQGRTDTQY
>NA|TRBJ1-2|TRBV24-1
ATSDLREYGYT
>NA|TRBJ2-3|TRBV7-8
ASSLGGGPSDTQY
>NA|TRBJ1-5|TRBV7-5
VRSPGRRGEQH
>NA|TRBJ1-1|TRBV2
ASSEDFSNTEAF
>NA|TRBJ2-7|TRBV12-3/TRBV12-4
ASSSPYSEQY
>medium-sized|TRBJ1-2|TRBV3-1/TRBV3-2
ASSRGDRSGYT
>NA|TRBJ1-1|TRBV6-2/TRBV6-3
ASSSTGARNTEAF
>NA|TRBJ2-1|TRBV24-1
ATSDWRDEQF
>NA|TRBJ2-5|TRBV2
AIRRTGSQETQY
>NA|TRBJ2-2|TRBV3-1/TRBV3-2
ASSPLGGTAGTGELF
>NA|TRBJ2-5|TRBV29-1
SGLRETQY
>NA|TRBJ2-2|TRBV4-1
ASSHSSNTGELF
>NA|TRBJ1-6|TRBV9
ASSAGQGSYNSPLH
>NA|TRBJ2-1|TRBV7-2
ASSLASGGVGFSYNEQF
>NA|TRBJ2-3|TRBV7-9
ASSLVDDTSLGY
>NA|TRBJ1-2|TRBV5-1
ASSLSLYPDYT
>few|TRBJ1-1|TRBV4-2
ASSQGGTGGTEAF
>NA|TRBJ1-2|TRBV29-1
SVSEQPFNYGYT
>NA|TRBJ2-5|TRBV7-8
ASSTRLAGVETQY
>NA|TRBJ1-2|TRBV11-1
ASSRDTYGYT
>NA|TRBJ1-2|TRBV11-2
ASSLMAVGYT
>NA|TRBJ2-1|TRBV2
ASLTSDAYNEQF
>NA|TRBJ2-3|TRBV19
ASTPGGFDTQY
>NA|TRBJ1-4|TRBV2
ASSSEQNEKLF
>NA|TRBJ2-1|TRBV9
ASSVAQWGLEF
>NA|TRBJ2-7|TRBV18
ASLPGARGEQY
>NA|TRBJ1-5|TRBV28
ASSLGFPGGYNQPQH
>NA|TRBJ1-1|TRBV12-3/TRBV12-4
ASKRTENTEAF
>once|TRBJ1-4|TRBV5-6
ASSPKGLSKLF
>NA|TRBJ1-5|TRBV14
ASSQDSGHCNQPQH
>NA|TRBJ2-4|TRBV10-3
AISRTGDNIQY
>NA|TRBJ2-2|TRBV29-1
SVRTGTGELF
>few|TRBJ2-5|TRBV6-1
ASSEFAGLGETQY
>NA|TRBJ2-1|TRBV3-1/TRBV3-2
ASSQGAGEQF
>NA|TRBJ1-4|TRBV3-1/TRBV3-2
ASSQLNGKLF
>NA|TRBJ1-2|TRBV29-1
SVDRGDHYGYT
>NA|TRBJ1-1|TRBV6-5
ASSTGVTEAF
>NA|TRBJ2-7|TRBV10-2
ASTQTLSGGANEQY
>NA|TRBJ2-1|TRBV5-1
ASSLGPGGSYNEQF